A single sample is the source of the 9 T cell receptor beta chains below, sequenced in a study of T cell repertoires in cytomegalovirus infection. TCRdb re-called the reads with MiXCR, one entry per CDR3 protein. The sample includes 490,000 or so distinct CDR3 sequences, about 11% of them seen just once. Sequencing input: PBMCs. These receptors were collected from a human donor in good health (CMV status not recorded). Some clones in this sample may be carry-over from other donors' samples.

This rearrangement joins TRBV14 to TRBJ2-7; tentatively, D is TRBD1 or TRBD2 (5 bases each). Germline V CDR1 and CDR2: SGHDN, FVKESK. V was shortened by 0 bases and J by 0 bases, with 12 bases between the two germline ends. The CDR3 runs to 16 residues. CDR3 region: CASSQDGGSSSYEQYF. The CDR3 DNA follows: TGTGCCAGCAGCCAAGATGGGGGTTCGAGCTCCTACGAGCAGTACTTC.

Many counts were recorded for this clonotype. The CDR3 DNA is TGTGCCAGTAAATCACGGAATGAGCAGTTCTTC. It translates to CASKSRNEQFF. The rearrangement uses TRBV7-8 and TRBJ2-1; D uncertain. The V end lost 9 bases, the J end lost 7 bases, and 10 bases lay between the germline ends. There are 11 residues in the CDR3. In germline, CDR1 is SGHVS, CDR2 FQNEAQ.

This clonotype was seen only a few times. A read error may produce the germline difference seen at one junction end. The chain links TRBV18 to TRBJ2-6; possibly TRBD2 for D (6 bases). Germline V lookup: CDR1 KGHSH, CDR2 LQKENI. This CDR3 has 14 amino acids. CDR3 coding DNA: TGTGCCAGCTCACCGGGGGGTACCTGGGTAGAAGGGTCCTTC. This translates into CASSPGGTWVEGSF.

There are many counts of this clonotype. The rearrangement joins TRBV7-8 to TRBJ2-5, with D perhaps TRBD2 (6 bases). V lost 4 bases and J lost 5, with 11 bases in between. This CDR3 is 13 amino acids long. Germline CDR1 is SGHVS and CDR2 is FQNEAQ. CDR3 region: CASSSPGRETQYF. The CDR3 region has the DNA TGTGCCAGCAGCTCCCCAGGGAGGGAGACCCAGTACTTC.

The gene calls are TRBV7-9 and TRBJ2-7, with 7 bases aligning to TRBD1. V was clipped by 5 bases and J by 2 bases; unmatched bases: 6. Per the germline V gene, CDR1 is SEHNR and CDR2 is FQNEAQ (reference sequence). This CDR3 has 14 amino acids. The CDR3 region has the DNA TGTGCCAGCAGCACCGGGACAGAGACCTACGAGCAGTACTTC. Its protein is CASSTGTETYEQYF.

This clonotype has only a few counts. Mismatch with germline at one junction end may stem from a read error. The rearrangement uses TRBV29-1 and TRBJ1-1; TRBD1 matches 7 bases. The CDR3 is made up of 13 amino acids. Germline V gives CDR1 SQVTM, CDR2 ANQGSEA. CDR3 sequence (DNA): TGCAGCGTGGAAGGGGGCGGGAGGGGAGAAGCTTTCTTT. Protein product: CSVEGGGRGEAFF.

This clonotype was counted at least ten times. DNA of the CDR3: TGTGCCACTCAAGGGGTCGGGGAGACCCAGTACTTC. Protein product: CATQGVGETQYF. The chain links TRBV24-1 to TRBJ2-5; a weak D match, TRBD1 (5 bases). Trimming shortened V by 10 bases and J by 5 bases, and 13 bases separated the two germline ends. The CDR3 contains 12 residues. Germline V gene lookup returns CDR1 KGHDR and CDR2 SFDVKD.

The V gene is TRBV5-4, the J gene TRBJ2-1, with D maybe TRBD2 (6 bases). There are 16 residues in the CDR3. Trimming stripped 0 bases from V and 4 bases from J, with 14 bases between. Germline lookup yields CDR1 SGHNT and CDR2 YYREEE (reference sequence). The CDR3 here is CASSLEAGFGYNEQFF. For the CDR3, the DNA is TGTGCCAGCAGCTTGGAGGCGGGATTCGGTTACAATGAGCAGTTCTTC. Full variable domain (remainder filled in from reference TRBV5-4 and TRBJ2-1): ETGVTQSPTHLIKTRGQQVTLRCSSQSGHNTVSWYQQALGQGPQFIFQYYREEENGRGNFPPRFSGLQFPNYSSELNVNALELDDSALYLCASSLEAGFGYNEQFFGPGTRLTVL.

This clonotype has just a few counts. J is TRBJ2-7 and V is TRBV2; TRBD1 matches at 7 bases. The CDR3 contains 14 residues. Germline loops: CDR1 SNHLY, CDR2 FYNNEI. V gave up 6 bases and J gave up 2 bases; unmatched junction bases: 7. CDR3 nucleotides: TGTGCCAGCAGATCGACAGGGTTCGCCTACGAGCAGTACTTC. Amino acids: CASRSTGFAYEQYF.